These 29 T cell receptor beta chains share one sample of origin, sequenced in a study of blood T cell repertoires in COVID-19. Sequenced by immunoSEQ multiplex PCR; TCRdb stores in-frame clones only, minus some. The sample shows approximately 230,000 clones, roughly 85% of them seen only once. Sequencing was performed on peripheral blood. The receptors were sampled from a man aged 18 to 35 with active or convalescent COVID-19.

The J gene is TRBJ1-3, the V gene TRBV5-1; D not certain. Trimming removed 0 bases from V and 0 bases from J, with 7 bases in between. This CDR3 has 15 amino acids. CDR1 SGHRS and CDR2 YFSETQ come from the germline V gene. CDR3 sequence reads: CASSLGPVSGNTIYF. The CDR3 bases are TGCGCCAGCAGCTTGGGTCCCGTCTCTGGAAACACCATATATTTT.

This clone occurred a few times. The gene calls are TRBV6-2 or TRBV6-3 and TRBJ2-1; a possible D gene is TRBD1 (5 bases). Germline V lookup: CDR1 MNHEY, CDR2 SVGEGT. The CDR3 is 14 amino acids. V was clipped by 4 bases and J by 9 bases, with 16 bases between them. CDR3 in DNA: TGTGCCAGCAGTTGGACCCTCCGACAGTCTGAGCAGTTCTTC. This translates into CASSWTLRQSEQFF.

V gene TRBV7-2 combines with J gene TRBJ2-1; D is perhaps TRBD1 (6 bases). Trimming removed 1 base at V and 7 bases at J, with 14 bases between. Looked up from germline, CDR1 is SGHTA and CDR2 is FQGNSA. The CDR3 sequence is 15 residues long. The chain's CDR3 is CASSLGGQGTNEQFF. In DNA, the CDR3 is TGTGCCAGCAGCTTAGGGGGCCAGGGGACAAATGAGCAGTTCTTC.

This sequence joins TRBV3-1 (or the pseudogene TRBV3-2) and TRBJ2-1, with no clear D. The germline gives CDR1 LGHDT, CDR2 YNNKEL (reference sequence). Trimming shortened V by 3 bases and J by 4 bases, and 4 bases separated the two germline ends. The CDR3 contains 12 residues. CDR3 residues: CASSQTYNEQFF. DNA for the CDR3: TGTGCCAGCAGCCAGACTTACAATGAGCAGTTCTTC.

V is TRBV15 and J is TRBJ1-2; no reliable D call. Germline V gene sequence: CDR1 LNHNV, CDR2 YYDKDF (reference sequence). Deletions cut 0 bases from V and 1 base from J, with 9 bases between. This CDR3 is 15 amino acids long. CDR3 residues: CATSRDLASNYGYTF. The CDR3 bases are TGTGCCACCAGCAGAGATCTGGCAAGTAACTATGGCTACACCTTC.

J is TRBJ1-5 and V is TRBV19, with 10 bases aligning to TRBD1. The CDR3 covers 17 residues. After removal of 2 bases from V and 4 bases from J, the junction contained 8 bases not matched to a gene. The germline CDR1 and CDR2 sequences are LNHDA and SQIVND (reference sequence). The chain's CDR3 is CASSIRGTGAPNQPQHF. CDR3 nucleotides: TGTGCCAGTAGTATACGAGGGACAGGGGCCCCAAATCAGCCCCAGCATTTT.

In DNA form, the CDR3 reads TGTGCCAGCAGCCGTGGGACAGCGAGCTCTGGAAACACCATATATTTT. Encoded protein: CASSRGTASSGNTIYF. V and J are TRBV7-9 and TRBJ1-3; TRBD1 agrees at 7 bases. CDR1 SEHNR and CDR2 FQNEAQ come from the germline V gene (reference sequence). The CDR3 runs to 16 residues. Unmatched junction bases numbered 7, after V lost 5 bases and J lost 0 bases.

This sequence joins TRBV29-1 and TRBJ1-4; no reliable D call. V dropped 6 bases and J dropped 10 bases, with 18 bases sitting between them. Germline V gene data show CDR1 as SQVTM and CDR2 as ANQGSEA. This CDR3 region has 13 residues. In nucleotides, the CDR3 is TGCAGCGTCCTACTAAAGACGGGTACAAAACTGTTTTTT. Amino acids: CSVLLKTGTKLFF.

V is TRBV30 and J is TRBJ1-6; 7 bases map to TRBD1. CDR1 and CDR2 from the germline V gene are GTSNPN and SVGIG (reference sequence). This CDR3 is built from 15 residues. The V segment lost 8 bases and the J segment 5 bases; nucleotides outside the gene matches: 12. CDR3 region: CAHSRGTANNSPLHF. For the CDR3, the DNA is TGTGCCCACTCTCGGGGGACAGCCAATAATTCACCCCTCCACTTT.

The chain carries TRBV6-4 and TRBJ2-1; a weak D match, TRBD1 (5 bases). The CDR3 sequence is 16 residues long. Germline assignment: CDR1 MRHNA and CDR2 SNTAGT. V was cut by 0 bases and J by 2 bases, with 11 bases left in between. CDR3 bases: TGTGCCAGCAGTGACTCATCAGGGCGGCCCTACAATGAGCAGTTCTTC. Protein sequence: CASSDSSGRPYNEQFF.

The rearrangement links TRBV3-1 (or the pseudogene TRBV3-2) to TRBJ1-6, with a weak D call TRBD1 (5 bases). The CDR3 loop spans 18 amino acids. Germline-derived CDR1 and CDR2 are LGHDT and YNNKEL (reference sequence). V was pared by 1 base and J by 4 bases, with 17 bases between. The CDR3 sequence is CASSQGMQGVIYNSPLHF. CDR3 bases: TGTGCCAGCAGCCAAGGTATGCAGGGCGTAATATATAATTCACCCCTCCACTTT.

A note on this clone: Likely a read error: the CDR3 ends without its conserved phenylalanine or tryptophan. The DNA is omitted, as the CDR3 cannot be located on it reliably, and the CDR3 follows TCRdb's listing. This CDR3 is CASSRIYFGEGSWLTE. This sequence joins TRBV27 and TRBJ1-3. The CDR3 adds up to 16 amino acids, both ends counted. Germline CDR1 MNHEY, CDR2 SMNVEV (reference sequence).

The CDR3 protein is CAWSREGGYTF. The DNA of the CDR3 is TGTGCCTGGAGTCGAGAGGGAGGCTACACCTTC. The J gene is TRBJ1-2, the V gene TRBV30; the D is unclear. Trimming removed 2 bases from V and 8 bases from J, with 9 bases in between. This CDR3 region has 11 residues. CDR1 and CDR2 (germline): GTSNPN, SVGIG (reference sequence).

The chain combines TRBV4-3 with TRBJ2-7; 7 positions match TRBD1. CDR1 is LGHNA and CDR2 is YSLEER in the germline V gene. This CDR3 comprises 16 residues. Trimming removed 3 bases from V and 2 bases from J; junction bases left unmatched: 10. CDR3 bases: TGCGCCAGCAGCCATGCTTTATCCGGGACAGCCTACGAGCAGTACTTC. The encoded protein is CASSHALSGTAYEQYF.

The sample holds a few counts of this clone. The gene calls are TRBV30 and TRBJ2-2, with a weak D call TRBD1 (5 bases). CDR3 length: 14 residues. Trimming took off 0 bases at V and 7 bases at J, with 12 bases between the two ends. Germline loops: CDR1 GTSNPN, CDR2 SVGIG (reference sequence). CDR3 sequence: CAWSVLPGNGELFF. CDR3 coding DNA: TGTGCCTGGAGTGTGCTGCCAGGGAACGGGGAGCTGTTTTTT.

In DNA form, the CDR3 reads TGTGCCAGCAGTTTGGGATCTAGCGGGAGATCCGAGCAGTACTTC. Translating it yields CASSLGSSGRSEQYF. The chain joins TRBV27 to TRBJ2-7, with 10 positions matching TRBD2. The V segment lost 3 bases and the J segment 6 bases; nucleotides outside the gene matches: 8. The CDR3 is 15 amino acids. Germline V gene data show CDR1 as MNHEY and CDR2 as SMNVEV (reference sequence).

The rearrangement uses TRBV9 and TRBJ2-5, with D maybe TRBD2 (5 bases). Germline values: CDR1 SGDLS, CDR2 YYNGEE. The V and J ends lost 0 bases and 3 bases respectively, with 9 bases between them. The CDR3 length is 14 residues. The CDR3 sequence: CASSVVSGKETQYF. The CDR3 DNA reads TGTGCCAGCAGCGTAGTGAGCGGTAAAGAGACCCAGTACTTC.

This chain joins TRBV19 and TRBJ2-1, with TRBD1 matching over 9 bases. CDR3 length equals 16 residues. V was pared by 4 bases and J by 4 bases, with 8 bases of the junction left unmatched. Germline V gene sequence: CDR1 LNHDA, CDR2 SQIVND (reference sequence). The CDR3 DNA follows: TGTGCCAGTAGTACCTCAGACAGGGGGAGTTACAATGAGCAGTTCTTC. Amino acids: CASSTSDRGSYNEQFF. The whole variable domain, remainder taken from reference TRBV19 and TRBJ2-1, is DGGITQSPKYLFRKEGQNVTLSCEQNLNHDAMYWYRQDPGQGLRLIYYSQIVNDFQKGDIAEGYSVSREKKESFPLTVTSAQKNPTAFYLCASSTSDRGSYNEQFFGPGTRLTVL.

This clone was recorded a few times. This chain uses TRBV14 with TRBJ2-3; TRBD1 agrees at 7 bases. J gave up 6 bases and V 2 bases, and 11 bases lay outside the gene matches. The CDR3 has 16 amino acids. CDR1 is SGHDN and CDR2 is FVKESK in the germline V gene. Written as DNA, the CDR3 is TGTGCCAGCAGCCAAAAAGCCTACACAGGGGACGATACGCAGTATTTT. Translating it yields CASSQKAYTGDDTQYF.

The chain joins TRBV28 to TRBJ2-2; 9 bases map to TRBD2. Germline assignment: CDR1 MDHEN and CDR2 SYDVKM. Unmatched junction bases numbered 16, after V lost 5 bases and J lost 0 bases. The CDR3 consists of 20 residues. The CDR3 here is CASSPKPQTSGKPNTGELFF. In nucleotides, the CDR3 is TGTGCCAGCAGTCCCAAACCCCAGACTAGCGGAAAACCGAACACCGGGGAGCTGTTTTTT.

The V call is TRBV19, the J call TRBJ1-2; 7 nucleotides match TRBD1. V shed 7 bases, J shed 7 bases, and the junction held 9 bases outside the gene matches. Per the germline V gene, CDR1 is LNHDA and CDR2 is SQIVND (reference sequence). The CDR3 totals 13 residues. CDR3 sequence (DNA): TGTGCCAGTATAAGGGGGCGCGATGGTGGCTACACCTTC. Protein sequence: CASIRGRDGGYTF.

J is TRBJ2-2 and V is TRBV4-3; 15 bases agree with TRBD2. This CDR3 contains 17 residues. Trimming removed 3 bases from V and 5 bases from J; junction bases left unmatched: 4. The germline V gene has CDR1 LGHNA and CDR2 YSLEER. CDR3 sequence reads: CASSQAGTSGGTGELFF. CDR3 in DNA: TGCGCCAGCAGCCAGGCCGGGACTAGCGGGGGGACCGGGGAGCTGTTTTTT.

This clone was detected only once. The chain recombines TRBV9 with TRBJ2-3; D is unclear. The CDR3 covers 11 residues. V was pared by 4 bases and J by 5 bases, with 5 bases between. CDR1 is SGDLS and CDR2 is YYNGEE in the germline V gene. The CDR3 nucleotides read TGTGCCAGCAGCCCAGGAGATACGCAGTATTTT. As protein: CASSPGDTQYF.

The CDR3 protein is CASSPRTSGALGQFF. The CDR3 coding sequence is TGTGCCAGCAGCCCTCGGACTAGCGGGGCCCTCGGGCAGTTCTTC. This chain joins TRBV7-2 and TRBJ2-1; 12 bases agree with TRBD2. CDR1 and CDR2 from the germline V gene are SGHTA and FQGNSA. CDR3 length: 15 residues. Germline trimming cut 5 bases from V and 12 bases from J; bases unmatched to any gene: 11.

This chain uses TRBV7-6 with TRBJ2-6; the D gene is possibly TRBD2 (5 bases). Germline loops: CDR1 SGHVS, CDR2 FNYEAQ. CDR3 length equals 15 residues. Trimming removed 5 bases at V and 2 bases at J, with 10 bases between. Written as DNA, the CDR3 is TGTGCCAGCAGCAGCTTTAGCGCTGGGGCCAACGTCCTGACTTTC. Translating gives CASSSFSAGANVLTF.

This clone has a single count. This chain uses TRBV30 with TRBJ1-3; D perhaps matches TRBD1 (6 bases). V dropped 7 bases and J dropped 1 base, with 11 bases sitting between them. Germline assignment: CDR1 GTSNPN and CDR2 SVGIG (reference sequence). The CDR3 loop spans 13 amino acids. For the CDR3, the DNA is TGTGCCTCACAGGGTGAATCTGGAAACACCATATATTTT. Its translation: CASQGESGNTIYF.

The rearrangement links TRBV19 to TRBJ1-3, with 7 bases aligning to TRBD1. V lost 2 bases, J lost 3 bases, and 4 bases stayed unmatched. Looked up from germline, CDR1 is LNHDA and CDR2 is SQIVND (reference sequence). CDR3 length: 15 residues. This CDR3 is CASSINRGVGNTIYF. The CDR3 bases are TGTGCCAGTAGTATAAACAGGGGCGTTGGAAACACCATATATTTT.

V is TRBV7-2 and J is TRBJ2-2; 7 bases line up with TRBD1. This CDR3 is 16 amino acids long. Unmatched junction bases numbered 6, after V lost 1 base and J lost 4 bases. Germline V gene data show CDR1 as SGHTA and CDR2 as FQGNSA. The chain's CDR3 is CASSLVTGDGTGELFF. As DNA, the CDR3 is TGTGCCAGCAGCTTAGTCACAGGGGATGGCACCGGGGAGCTGTTTTTT.

This clone was counted only a few times. The chain has TRBV6-2 or TRBV6-3 and TRBJ1-2; maybe TRBD1 (6 bases). CDR3 size: 11 residues. Germline CDR1 reads MNHEY; CDR2 reads SVGEGT. Trimming removed 6 bases at V and 8 bases at J, with 10 bases between. The CDR3 sequence: CASSTDSGYTF. The CDR3 DNA follows: TGTGCCAGCAGCACGGACAGCGGCTACACCTTC.